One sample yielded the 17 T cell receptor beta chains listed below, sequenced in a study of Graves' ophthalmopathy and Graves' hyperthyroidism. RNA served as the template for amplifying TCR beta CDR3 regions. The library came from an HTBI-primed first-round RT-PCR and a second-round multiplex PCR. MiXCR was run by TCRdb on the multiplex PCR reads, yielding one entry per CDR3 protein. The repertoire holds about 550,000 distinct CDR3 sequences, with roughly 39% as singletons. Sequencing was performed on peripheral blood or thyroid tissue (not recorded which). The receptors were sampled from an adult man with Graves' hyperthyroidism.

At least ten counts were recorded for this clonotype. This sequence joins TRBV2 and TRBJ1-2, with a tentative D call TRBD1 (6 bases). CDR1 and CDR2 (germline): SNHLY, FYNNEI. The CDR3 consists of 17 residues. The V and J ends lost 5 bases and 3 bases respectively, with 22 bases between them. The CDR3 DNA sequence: TGTGCCAGCAGTTTATCCGCCGGGGGGGCTGATTACTATGGCTACACCTTC. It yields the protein CASSLSAGGADYYGYTF.

The CDR3 region has the DNA TGTGCCAGCTCACCGACAGGGAATAGCGAGACCCAGTACTTC. It translates to CASSPTGNSETQYF. The chain combines TRBV12-3 or TRBV12-4 with TRBJ2-5; 7 bases align to TRBD1. The CDR3 sequence is 14 residues long. Trimming removed 8 bases from V and 5 bases from J; junction bases left unmatched: 11.

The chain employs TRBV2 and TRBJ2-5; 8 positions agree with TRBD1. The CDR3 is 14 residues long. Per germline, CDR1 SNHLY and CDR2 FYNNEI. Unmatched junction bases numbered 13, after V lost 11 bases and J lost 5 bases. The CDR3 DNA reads TGTGCCCTAAGGACAGGGTACCCCCGGGAGACCCAGTACTTC. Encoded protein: CALRTGYPRETQYF.

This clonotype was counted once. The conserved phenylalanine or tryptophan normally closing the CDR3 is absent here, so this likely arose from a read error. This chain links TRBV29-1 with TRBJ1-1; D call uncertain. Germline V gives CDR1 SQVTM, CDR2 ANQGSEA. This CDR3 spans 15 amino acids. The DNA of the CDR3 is TGCAGCGTTGTCCGGCAGAATACCCTAAACACCGAAGCTTTCCTT. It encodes CSVVRQNTLNTEAFL.

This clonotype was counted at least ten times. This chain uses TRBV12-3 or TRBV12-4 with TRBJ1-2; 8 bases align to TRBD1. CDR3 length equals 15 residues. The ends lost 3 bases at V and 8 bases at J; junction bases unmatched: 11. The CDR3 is CASSFTRQGAGGYTF. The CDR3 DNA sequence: TGTGCCAGCAGTTTTACACGGCAGGGGGCGGGCGGCTACACCTTC.

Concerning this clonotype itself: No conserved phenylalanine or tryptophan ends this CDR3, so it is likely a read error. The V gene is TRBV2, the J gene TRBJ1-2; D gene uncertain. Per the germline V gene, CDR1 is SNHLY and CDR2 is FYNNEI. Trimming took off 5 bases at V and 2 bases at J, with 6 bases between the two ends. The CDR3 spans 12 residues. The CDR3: CASSLPNYGYTS. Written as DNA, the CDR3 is TGTGCCAGCAGTTTGCCAAACTATGGCTACACCTCC.

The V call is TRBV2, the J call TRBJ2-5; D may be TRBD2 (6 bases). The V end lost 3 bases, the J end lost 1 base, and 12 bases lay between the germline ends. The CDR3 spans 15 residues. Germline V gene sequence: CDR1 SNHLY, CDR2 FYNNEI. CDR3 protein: CASSEGGVPQETQYF. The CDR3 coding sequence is TGTGCCAGCAGTGAGGGGGGAGTTCCCCAAGAGACCCAGTACTTC.

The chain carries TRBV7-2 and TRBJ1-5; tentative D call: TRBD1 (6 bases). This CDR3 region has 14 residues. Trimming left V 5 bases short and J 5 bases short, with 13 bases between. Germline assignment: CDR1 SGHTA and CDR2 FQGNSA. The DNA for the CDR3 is TGTGCCAGCAGCCGAACAGGGAGCGATCAGCCCCAGCATTTT. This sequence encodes CASSRTGSDQPQHF.

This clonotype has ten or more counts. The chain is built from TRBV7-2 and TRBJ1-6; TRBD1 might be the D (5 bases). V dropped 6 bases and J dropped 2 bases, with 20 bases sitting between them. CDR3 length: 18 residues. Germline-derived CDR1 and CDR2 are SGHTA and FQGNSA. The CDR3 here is CASRPGGTFGAYNSPLHF. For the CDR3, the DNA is TGTGCCAGCAGACCCGGTGGGACCTTCGGAGCCTATAATTCACCCCTCCACTTT.

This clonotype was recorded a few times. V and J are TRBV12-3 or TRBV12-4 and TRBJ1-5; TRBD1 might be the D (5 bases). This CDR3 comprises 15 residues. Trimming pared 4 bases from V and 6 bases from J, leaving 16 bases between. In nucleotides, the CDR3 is TGTGCCAGCAGTTACGGGTGGGGGGGGGTTCAGCCCCAGCATTTT. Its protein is CASSYGWGGVQPQHF.

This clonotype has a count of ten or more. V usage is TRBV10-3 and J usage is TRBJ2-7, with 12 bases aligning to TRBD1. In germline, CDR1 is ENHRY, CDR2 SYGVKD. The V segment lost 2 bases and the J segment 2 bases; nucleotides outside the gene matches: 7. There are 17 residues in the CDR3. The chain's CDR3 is CAISERGDRGLTYEQYF. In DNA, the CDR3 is TGTGCCATCAGTGAGAGGGGGGACAGGGGGCTAACCTACGAGCAGTACTTC.

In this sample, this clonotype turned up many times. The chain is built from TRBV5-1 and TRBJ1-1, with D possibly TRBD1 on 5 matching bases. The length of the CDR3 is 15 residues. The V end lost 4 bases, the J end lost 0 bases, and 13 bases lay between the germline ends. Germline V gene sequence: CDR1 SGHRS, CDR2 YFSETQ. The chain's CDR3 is CASSQGLRLNTEAFF. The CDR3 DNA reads TGCGCCAGCAGCCAGGGCCTACGGTTGAACACTGAAGCTTTCTTT.

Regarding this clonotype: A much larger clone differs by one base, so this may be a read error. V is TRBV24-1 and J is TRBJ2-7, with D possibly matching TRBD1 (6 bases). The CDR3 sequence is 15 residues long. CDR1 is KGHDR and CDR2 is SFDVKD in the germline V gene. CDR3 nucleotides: TGTGCCACCAGTGATTCCCGTAAAACAGGGCGCGAGCAGTGCTTC. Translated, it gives CATSDSRKTGREQCF.

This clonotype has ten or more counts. The CDR3 DNA reads TGTGCCAGCAGTCAACCAGGGGCAGAGACCCAGTACTTC. Its translation: CASSQPGAETQYF. The chain carries TRBV12-3 or TRBV12-4 and TRBJ2-5; D is perhaps TRBD1 (6 bases). Trimming cost V 5 bases and J 4 bases, with 11 bases left between them. The CDR3 is 13 residues long.

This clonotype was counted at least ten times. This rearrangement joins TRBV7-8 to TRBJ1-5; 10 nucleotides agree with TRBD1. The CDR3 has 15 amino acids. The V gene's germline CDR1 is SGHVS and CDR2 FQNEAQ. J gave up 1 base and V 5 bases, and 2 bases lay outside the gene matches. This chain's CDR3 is CASSDRGLSNQPQHF. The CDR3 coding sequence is TGTGCCAGCAGCGACAGGGGGCTGAGCAATCAGCCCCAGCATTTT. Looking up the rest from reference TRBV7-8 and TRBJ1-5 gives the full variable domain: GAGVSQSPRYKVAKRGQDVALRCDPISGHVSLFWYQQALGQGPEFLTYFQNEAQLDKSGLPSDRFFAERPEGSVSTLKIQRTQQEDSAVYLCASSDRGLSNQPQHFGDGTRLSIL.

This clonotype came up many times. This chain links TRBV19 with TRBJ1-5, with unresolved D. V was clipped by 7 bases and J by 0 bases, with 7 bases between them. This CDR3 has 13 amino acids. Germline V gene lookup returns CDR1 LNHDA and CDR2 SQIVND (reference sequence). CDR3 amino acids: CASTGHSNQPQHF. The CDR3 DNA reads TGTGCCAGTACAGGCCATAGCAATCAGCCCCAGCATTTT. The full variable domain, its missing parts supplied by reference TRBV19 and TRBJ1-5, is DGGITQSPKYLFRKEGQNVTLSCEQNLNHDAMYWYRQDPGQGLRLIYYSQIVNDFQKGDIAEGYSVSREKKESFPLTVTSAQKNPTAFYLCASTGHSNQPQHFGDGTRLSIL.

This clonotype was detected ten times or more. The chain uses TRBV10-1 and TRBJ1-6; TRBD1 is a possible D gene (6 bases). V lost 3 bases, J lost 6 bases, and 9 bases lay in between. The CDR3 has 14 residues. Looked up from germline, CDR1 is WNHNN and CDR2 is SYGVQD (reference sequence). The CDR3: CASSEQGSNSPLHF. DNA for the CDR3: TGCGCCAGCAGTGAACAGGGATCTAATTCACCCCTCCACTTT.